Each of the 8 T cell receptor beta chains below was sequenced from the same sample in a study of control samples from healthy donors and cancer patients. Data came from immunoSEQ multiplex PCR; TCRdb stores just in-frame clones and leaves some out. The profile shows about 130,000 clones, 92% of them singletons. The material sequenced was blood. These receptors all come from a man in his late teens or twenties in good health.

The chain combines TRBV15 with TRBJ1-6, with TRBD1 matching over 9 bases. CDR3 length: 15 amino acids. From germline, CDR1 is LNHNV and CDR2 YYDKDF (reference sequence). The V and J ends lost 1 base and 7 bases, in that order; junction bases with no gene match: 2. DNA of the CDR3: TGTGCCACCAGCAGAGGGGACAGGGACAATTCACCCCTCCACTTT. It is translated as CATSRGDRDNSPLHF.

V gene TRBV20-1 combines with J gene TRBJ2-3; D uncertain. In germline, CDR1 is DFQATT, CDR2 SNEGSKA (reference sequence). Trimming removed 4 bases from V and 3 bases from J, with 5 bases in between. The CDR3 runs to 11 residues. The CDR3 DNA reads TGCAGTGCTAAGGGTACAGATACGCAGTATTTT. Protein: CSAKGTDTQYF.

The chain has TRBV7-9 and TRBJ1-1, with no clear D. The CDR3 totals 12 residues. V lost 3 bases and J 4 bases, leaving 6 bases between the germline ends. Germline CDR1 SEHNR, CDR2 FQNEAQ (reference sequence). The CDR3 DNA follows: TGTGCCAGCAGCTTGCCCGTCACTGAAGCTTTCTTT. Protein product: CASSLPVTEAFF.

This chain connects TRBV29-1 to TRBJ2-3; 12 bases are shared with TRBD2. The germline V gene has CDR1 SQVTM and CDR2 ANQGSEA. The CDR3 runs to 13 residues. V was pared by 8 bases and J by 5 bases, with 5 bases of the junction left unmatched. This chain's CDR3 is CSLGLAGLDTQYF. CDR3 nucleotides: TGCAGCCTCGGACTAGCGGGGTTAGATACGCAGTATTTT.

The chain couples TRBV24-1 to TRBJ2-7; D is undetermined. The CDR3 is 13 residues long. Germline V gene lookup returns CDR1 KGHDR and CDR2 SFDVKD. V was clipped by 3 bases and J by 0 bases, with 5 bases between them. The CDR3, as DNA: TGTGCCACCAGTGATGGGGTCTCCTACGAGCAGTACTTC. Its protein product is CATSDGVSYEQYF.

The rearrangement links TRBV3-1 (or the pseudogene TRBV3-2) to TRBJ2-2; 7 bases align to TRBD2. This CDR3 has 16 amino acids. Germline CDR1 is LGHDT and CDR2 is YNNKEL (reference sequence). V shed 0 bases and J 3 bases; nucleotides not matched to a gene: 4. The CDR3 DNA reads TGTGCCAGCAGCCAAGAAATGGGAGGGGACACCGGGGAGCTGTTTTTT. This gives the protein CASSQEMGGDTGELFF.

The genes are TRBV10-3 and TRBJ2-6; no definite D call. Germline CDR1 and CDR2: ENHRY and SYGVKD. This CDR3 region has 14 residues. Deletions cut 5 bases from V and 0 bases from J, with 5 bases between. Here the CDR3 DNA reads TGTGCCATCAGTCCATCCTCTGGGGCCAACGTCCTGACTTTC. Residues: CAISPSSGANVLTF.

V is TRBV5-1 and J is TRBJ1-2; D is possibly TRBD1 (5 bases). Trimming removed 2 bases from V and 5 bases from J, with 16 bases in between. This CDR3 is built from 15 residues. Germline V lookup: CDR1 SGHRS, CDR2 YFSETQ. The CDR3 loop is CASSFSRAAVYGYTF. The CDR3 nucleotides are TGCGCCAGCAGCTTTTCCAGGGCGGCGGTGTATGGCTACACCTTC.